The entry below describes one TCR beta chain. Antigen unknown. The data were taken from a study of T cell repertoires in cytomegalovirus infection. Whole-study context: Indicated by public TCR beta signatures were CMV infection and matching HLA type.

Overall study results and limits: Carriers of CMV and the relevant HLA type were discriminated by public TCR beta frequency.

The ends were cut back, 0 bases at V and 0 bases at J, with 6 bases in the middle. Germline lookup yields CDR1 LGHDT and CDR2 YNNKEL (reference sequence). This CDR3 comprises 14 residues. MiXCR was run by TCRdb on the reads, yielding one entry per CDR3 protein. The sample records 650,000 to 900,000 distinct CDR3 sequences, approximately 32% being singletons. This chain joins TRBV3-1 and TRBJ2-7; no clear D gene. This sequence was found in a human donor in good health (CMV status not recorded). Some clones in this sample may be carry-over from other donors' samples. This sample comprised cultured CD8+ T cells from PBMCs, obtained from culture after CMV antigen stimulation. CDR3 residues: CASSQDTDSYEQYF. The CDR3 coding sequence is TGTGCCAGCAGCCAAGACACAGACTCCTACGAGCAGTACTTC.